These T cell receptor beta chains were read from a single sample in a study of T cell responses to AZD1222 COVID-19 vaccine. Assay used: immunoSEQ multiplex PCR; TCRdb lists only in-frame clones, some missing. Among fewer than 110,000 clones, approximately 88% were seen once, and the ten largest hold around 6.7%. The source was peripheral blood, collected on day 0 of AZD1222 vaccination. The origin of the receptors is an adult in good health. The CDR3 runs from the conserved cysteine through the conserved F or W. The D gene is left open where the match is weak. Some rows have no size entry. The others give once, few or many, or a class for an expanded clone.

j_call,clone_size,v_call,d_call,cdr3_aa,cdr3_nt
TRBJ1-6,NA,TRBV5-6,NA,CASSLPSGSHNSPLHF,TGTGCCAGCAGCCTCCCGTCGGGTTCGCATAATTCACCCCTCCACTTT
TRBJ1-2,NA,TRBV27,NA,CASSSLSDGESHGYTF,TGTGCCAGCAGTTCCCTCTCGGACGGCGAATCTCATGGCTACACCTTC
TRBJ1-2,once,TRBV5-5,NA,CASNPTELNYGYTF,TGTGCCAGCAACCCGACGGAACTTAACTATGGCTACACCTTC
TRBJ2-7,NA,TRBV18,TRBD1,CASSPQLQGGEQYF,TGTGCCAGCTCACCACAGTTACAGGGGGGCGAGCAGTACTTC
TRBJ1-1,NA,TRBV5-8,TRBD1,CASSPLGQGTEAFF,TGTGCCAGCAGCCCACTAGGACAGGGCACTGAAGCTTTCTTT
TRBJ1-1,once,TRBV30,TRBD1,CAWEGDRGTTEAFF,TGTGCCTGGGAGGGAGACAGGGGAACCACTGAAGCTTTCTTT
TRBJ2-3,NA,TRBV28,NA,CASTSMKGHTDTQYF,TGTGCCAGCACTTCAATGAAGGGACACACAGATACGCAGTATTTT
TRBJ2-7,NA,TRBV11-2,NA,CASSPRSLYEQYF,TGTGCCAGCAGCCCAAGGTCGCTATACGAGCAGTACTTC
TRBJ2-7,NA,TRBV19,TRBD1,CASSIGGQGSYEQYF,TGTGCCAGTAGTATAGGCGGACAGGGATCCTACGAGCAGTACTTC
TRBJ2-7,NA,TRBV2,NA,CATARDVFYEQYF,TGTGCCACCGCGAGGGACGTTTTCTACGAGCAGTACTTC
TRBJ2-1,NA,TRBV7-9,TRBD2,CASSATSGRGNEQFF,TGTGCCAGCAGCGCGACTAGCGGGAGGGGTAATGAGCAGTTCTTC
TRBJ1-6,NA,TRBV5-1,TRBD1,CASSLGEPGQTSYNSPLHF,TGCGCCAGCAGCTTGGGTGAGCCGGGACAGACCTCCTATAATTCACCCCTCCACTTT
TRBJ1-4,NA,TRBV11-3,TRBD1,CASSPGTGGGNEKLFF,TGTGCCAGCAGCCCGGGGACAGGCGGGGGAAATGAAAAACTGTTTTTT
TRBJ1-5,NA,TRBV7-2,NA,CASSVATGQPQHF,TGTGCCAGCAGCGTTGCAACTGGTCAGCCCCAGCATTTT